One and the same sample provided the 15 T cell receptor beta chains below, sequenced in a study of blood T cell repertoires in COVID-19. Assay used: immunoSEQ multiplex PCR; TCRdb lists only in-frame clones, some missing. The data show about 98,000 clones, 75% to 95% seen once. The sequenced sample was peripheral blood. These receptors all stem from a man aged 18 to 35 with acute or convalescent COVID-19.

V and J are TRBV6-1 and TRBJ1-6, with D possibly TRBD1 on 6 matching bases. Trimming removed 7 bases at V and 6 bases at J, with 10 bases between. This CDR3 has 13 amino acids. Germline-derived CDR1 and CDR2 are MNHNS and SASEGT. CDR3 sequence reads: CASKQGFNSPLHF. CDR3 sequence (DNA): TGTGCCAGCAAGCAGGGGTTTAATTCACCCCTCCACTTT.

The chain uses TRBV19 and TRBJ2-2, with 7 nucleotides matching TRBD1. The CDR3 is 15 amino acids. Losses at the gene ends were 11 bases for V and 4 bases for J; bases not matched to a gene: 13. Germline V CDR1 and CDR2: LNHDA, SQIVND (reference sequence). CDR3 residues: CAGSYTGAGTGELFF. CDR3 DNA: TGTGCCGGCTCTTACACAGGGGCGGGCACCGGGGAGCTGTTTTTT.

Here the CDR3 DNA reads TGTGCCAGTAGCACAGGGGCGGAGACCCAGTACTTC. Translation gives CASSTGAETQYF. The rearrangement joins TRBV19 to TRBJ2-5; 7 nucleotides agree with TRBD1. The V segment lost 6 bases and the J segment 5 bases; nucleotides outside the gene matches: 3. The CDR3 is 12 amino acids. CDR1 and CDR2 from the germline V gene are LNHDA and SQIVND (reference sequence).

A few counts support this clone. The chain's CDR3 is CASSQGGLAGVGELFF. In DNA form, the CDR3 reads TGTGCCAGCAGCCAAGGGGGACTAGCGGGAGTCGGGGAGCTGTTTTTT. This chain connects TRBV3-1 (or the pseudogene TRBV3-2) to TRBJ2-2; 14 positions agree with TRBD2. V lost 1 base, J lost 7 bases, and 2 bases stayed unmatched. Germline CDR1 reads LGHDT; CDR2 reads YNNKEL (reference sequence). The CDR3 has 16 residues.

The rearrangement links TRBV9 to TRBJ2-1; TRBD2 matches 16 bases. CDR3 length: 21 residues. Germline V gene data show CDR1 as SGDLS and CDR2 as YYNGEE. J lost 7 bases, V lost 2 bases, and 18 bases had no gene match. CDR3 loop: CASSVTTFSGLAGGPRNEQFF. The CDR3 region has the DNA TGTGCCAGCAGCGTCACAACTTTTTCGGGACTAGCGGGAGGGCCGAGGAATGAGCAGTTCTTC. The full variable domain, rest sourced from reference TRBV9 and TRBJ2-1, is DSGVTQTPKHLITATGQRVTLRCSPRSGDLSVYWYQQSLDQGLQFLIQYYNGEERAKGNILERFSAQQFPDLHSELNLSSLELGDSALYFCASSVTTFSGLAGGPRNEQFFGPGTRLTVL.

The genes are TRBV6-5 and TRBJ1-2; 7 bases fit TRBD1. The V gene end was trimmed by 7 bases and the J gene end by 2 bases; junction bases not matched to a gene: 4. Germline lookup yields CDR1 MNHEY and CDR2 SVGAGI. The CDR3 covers 13 residues. The CDR3 nucleotides are TGTGCCAGCAACCCGGGACAGAACTATGGCTACACCTTC. Amino acid sequence: CASNPGQNYGYTF.

The chain links TRBV5-1 to TRBJ1-5, with D perhaps TRBD1 (6 bases). Trimming stripped 1 base from V and 3 bases from J, with 11 bases between. The CDR3 runs 15 residues. Germline CDR1 and CDR2: SGHRS and YFSETQ. The CDR3 DNA reads as TGCGCCAGCAGCTTGATGGGGGCAGACAATCAGCCCCAGCATTTT. It encodes CASSLMGADNQPQHF. The entire variable domain, with the rest obtained from reference TRBV5-1 and TRBJ1-5, is as follows: KAGVTQTPRYLIKTRGQQVTLSCSPISGHRSVSWYQQTPGQGLQFLFEYFSETQRNKGNFPGRFSGRQFSNSRSEMNVSTLELGDSALYLCASSLMGADNQPQHFGDGTRLSIL.

The chain has TRBV5-1 and TRBJ2-1; 8 bases are shared with TRBD1. The CDR3 covers 16 residues. Trimming cost V 3 bases and J 2 bases; bases outside gene matches: 7. The germline CDR1 and CDR2 sequences are SGHRS and YFSETQ. The CDR3 here is CASSSRTGQTYNEQFF. DNA of the CDR3: TGCGCCAGCAGCTCGCGGACAGGGCAAACCTACAATGAGCAGTTCTTC.

This clone occurred once. The J gene is TRBJ1-2, the V gene TRBV5-8; 9 nucleotides agree with TRBD1. The trim removed 3 bases at V and 4 bases at J, leaving 4 bases unmatched. The CDR3 covers 14 residues. Germline loops: CDR1 SGHTS, CDR2 YDEGEE. The chain's CDR3 is CASSSGQGTYGYTF. The CDR3 nucleotides read TGTGCCAGCAGCTCTGGACAGGGGACCTATGGCTACACCTTC.

V and J are TRBV27 and TRBJ1-3; D not certain. Trimming took off 2 bases at V and 5 bases at J, with 19 bases between the two ends. CDR3 length: 17 amino acids. Per the germline V gene, CDR1 is MNHEY and CDR2 is SMNVEV (reference sequence). CDR3 sequence (DNA): TGTGCCAGCAGTTTAGACGGGCCCCCGGGGAAACGAAACACCATATATTTT. Its translation is CASSLDGPPGKRNTIYF.

This CDR3 is CASSEASGSYNEQFF. The CDR3 bases are TGTGCCAGCAGTGAAGCTAGCGGGTCCTACAATGAGCAGTTCTTC. The V and J genes are TRBV6-1 and TRBJ2-1, with 7 bases fitting TRBD2. This CDR3 region has 15 residues. Per the germline V gene, CDR1 is MNHNS and CDR2 is SASEGT. J was trimmed by 1 base and V by 0 bases; bases with no gene match: 0.

CDR3 in DNA: TGCGCCAGCAGTGAGGGGGTAGGGACAGTCAACACTGAAGCTTTCTTT. The encoded protein is CASSEGVGTVNTEAFF. The genes are TRBV10-2 and TRBJ1-1; 7 nucleotides align to TRBD1. The V segment lost 2 bases and the J segment 2 bases; nucleotides outside the gene matches: 8. The CDR3 is made up of 16 amino acids. Germline values: CDR1 WSHSY, CDR2 SAAADI.

This clone was seen only a few times. The genes are TRBV12-5 and TRBJ1-1, with a weak D call TRBD1 (5 bases). The CDR3 totals 14 residues. Per germline, CDR1 LGHNT and CDR2 FRNRAP. V lost 2 bases and J lost 4, with 11 bases in between. For the CDR3, the DNA is TGTGCTAGTGGTTTGTCAGGGCGCCGCACTGAAGCTTTCTTT. The encoded protein is CASGLSGRRTEAFF. Drawing the rest from reference TRBV12-5 and TRBJ1-1, the complete variable domain is DARVTQTPRHKVTEMGQEVTMRCQPILGHNTVFWYRQTMMQGLELLAYFRNRAPLDDSGMPKDRFSAEMPDATLATLKIQPSEPRDSAVYFCASGLSGRRTEAFFGQGTRLTVV.

This clone appeared a few times. The chain carries TRBV25-1 and TRBJ1-1; a weak D match, TRBD1 (5 bases). CDR1 is MGHDK and CDR2 is SYGVNS in the germline V gene. Between the trimmed V and J ends, which lost 2 bases and 7 bases, there was a span of 11 bases. The CDR3 has 13 amino acids. Written as DNA, the CDR3 is TGTGCCAGCAGTGAAGGGGGGGGACTTGAAGCTTTCTTT. It specifies CASSEGGGLEAFF.

This rearrangement joins TRBV5-1 to TRBJ2-2; tentative D call: TRBD1 (6 bases). The CDR3 is made up of 14 amino acids. V was cut by 4 bases and J by 10 bases, with 17 bases left in between. Looked up from germline, CDR1 is SGHRS and CDR2 is YFSETQ. The chain's CDR3 is CASSPQPGQEELFF. CDR3 nucleotide sequence: TGCGCCAGCAGCCCTCAGCCGGGACAAGAGGAGCTGTTTTTT. Full variable domain (rest looked up from reference TRBV5-1 and TRBJ2-2): KAGVTQTPRYLIKTRGQQVTLSCSPISGHRSVSWYQQTPGQGLQFLFEYFSETQRNKGNFPGRFSGRQFSNSRSEMNVSTLELGDSALYLCASSPQPGQEELFFGEGSRLTVL.